Listed here are 6 T cell receptor beta chains from one sample, sequenced in a study of blood T cell repertoires in COVID-19. Repertoires were generated with immunoSEQ multiplex PCR, while TCRdb's copy carries only in-frame clones and drops some. Here the sample spans some 82,000 clones, 91% being singletons. The source material was peripheral blood. These receptors all stem from a woman between 45 and 65 years old in a cohort sampled during active COVID-19.

The V call is TRBV7-3, the J call TRBJ2-3; the match to TRBD1 covers 9 bases. Germline loops: CDR1 SGHTA, CDR2 FQGTGA. Germline trimming cut 5 bases from V and 3 bases from J; bases unmatched to any gene: 3. This CDR3 contains 14 residues. The DNA of the CDR3 is TGTGCCAGCAGCGAACAGGGGGCGACAGATACGCAGTATTTT. This gives the protein CASSEQGATDTQYF.

V is TRBV24-1 and J is TRBJ2-1, with TRBD2 as a possible D gene (7 bases). V shed 4 bases and J shed 4 bases, with 22 bases lying between them. Germline-derived CDR1 and CDR2 are KGHDR and SFDVKD. The CDR3 contains 18 residues. Written as DNA, the CDR3 is TGTGCCACCAGTGACTCCAAGTGGGGGGGCGCGGTTTACAATGAGCAGTTCTTC. Its protein is CATSDSKWGGAVYNEQFF.

This clone was observed once. V is TRBV7-9 and J is TRBJ2-7, with 11 bases matching TRBD1. The CDR3 totals 15 residues. The germline CDR1 and CDR2 sequences are SEHNR and FQNEAQ (reference sequence). The V and J ends lost 0 bases and 4 bases, in that order; junction bases with no gene match: 2. CDR3 protein: CASSLAGQGGYEQYF. In DNA, the CDR3 is TGTGCCAGCAGCTTAGCGGGACAGGGGGGTTACGAGCAGTACTTC. The whole variable domain, filled in from reference TRBV7-9 and TRBJ2-7, reads DTGVSQNPRHKITKRGQNVTFRCDPISEHNRLYWYRQTLGQGPEFLTYFQNEAQLEKSRLLSDRFSAERPKGSFSTLEIQRTEQGDSAMYLCASSLAGQGGYEQYFGPGTRLTVT.

The gene calls are TRBV5-1 and TRBJ1-4; D is uncertain. Germline V gene lookup returns CDR1 SGHRS and CDR2 YFSETQ. The CDR3 runs to 15 residues. Trimming took 2 bases from V and 0 from J, leaving 8 bases between them. CDR3 nucleotide sequence: TGCGCCAGCAGCTTAACAGCCACAACTAATGAAAAACTGTTTTTT. Its translation: CASSLTATTNEKLFF.

The chain combines TRBV6-6 with TRBJ2-2; 13 bases match TRBD2. The J segment lost 4 bases and the V segment lost 5 bases, leaving 7 bases of the junction unmatched. Per the germline V gene, CDR1 is MNHNY and CDR2 is SVGAGI (reference sequence). CDR3 length equals 17 residues. CDR3 residues: CASSPTSGRASTGELFF. The CDR3 DNA sequence: TGTGCCAGCAGTCCAACTAGCGGGAGGGCCTCCACCGGGGAGCTGTTTTTT.

V gene TRBV4-2 combines with J gene TRBJ1-4; the match to TRBD1 covers 10 bases. Germline V gives CDR1 LGHNA, CDR2 YNFKEQ. V dropped 0 bases and J dropped 6; count of bases not matched to a gene: 7. The CDR3 is made up of 17 amino acids. The CDR3 nucleotides are TGTGCCAGCAGCCAAGATTCTTACGGGACAGGGGATGAAAAACTGTTTTTT. Its protein is CASSQDSYGTGDEKLFF.